A selection of T cell receptor beta chains follows, all from one sample in a study of cytomegalovirus exposure and HLA in healthy donors. Assay: immunoSEQ multiplex PCR; the TCRdb copy retains only in-frame clones and omits some. The sample contains around 99,000 clones, over 75% of which appear only once. Sequencing was performed on PBMCs. Receptor source: a male donor in good health and CMV-seronegative. The CDR3 runs from the conserved cysteine through the conserved F or W. Each record gives: clone size, D gene, J gene, V gene, CDR3 protein, CDR3 DNA. A D gene is named only where the DNA matches it firmly. Expanded clones are given a class, and other clones once, few, many or no size at all.

>NA|TRBD1|TRBJ2-2|TRBV14
CASSTRQGANTGELFF
TGTGCCAGCAGCACCCGACAGGGGGCGAACACCGGGGAGCTGTTTTTT
>NA|NA|TRBJ2-6|TRBV7-3
CASSLTGGMDRASGANVLTF
TGTGCCAGCAGCTTAACGGGAGGGATGGACAGGGCATCTGGGGCCAACGTCCTGACTTTC
>NA|NA|TRBJ1-2|TRBV7-6
CASSLAGGTGRTF
TGTGCCAGCAGCTTAGCGGGGGGGACCGGGCGCACCTTC
>NA|NA|TRBJ2-7|TRBV27
CASSQTGNSYEQYF
TGTGCCAGCAGTCAAACCGGTAATTCCTACGAGCAGTACTTC
>NA|TRBD1|TRBJ2-7|TRBV6-5
CASSPDRGILYEQYF
TGTGCCAGCAGTCCGGACAGGGGGATCCTCTACGAGCAGTACTTC
>NA|TRBD2|TRBJ2-7|TRBV7-9
CASSYGLAGDSYEQYF
TGTGCCAGCAGCTATGGACTAGCGGGAGATTCCTACGAGCAGTACTTC
>few|NA|TRBJ2-1|TRBV4-1
CASSQERVGYNEQFF
TGCGCCAGCAGCCAAGAGAGGGTGGGTTACAATGAGCAGTTCTTC
>few|TRBD2|TRBJ2-7|TRBV9
CASSVASGRAEEQYF
TGTGCCAGCAGCGTAGCGAGCGGGAGGGCCGAGGAGCAGTACTTC
>NA|TRBD2|TRBJ2-1|TRBV5-1
CASSWLLAGGPGEQFF
TGCGCCAGCAGCTGGTTGCTAGCGGGAGGGCCCGGTGAGCAGTTCTTC
>few|NA|TRBJ2-2|TRBV28
CASSLIGVGTGELFF
TGTGCCAGCAGTTTAATAGGGGTGGGAACCGGGGAGCTGTTTTTT
>NA|TRBD1|TRBJ1-1|TRBV28
CASSSPQGGNTEAFF
TGTGCCAGCAGTTCCCCACAGGGGGGGAACACTGAAGCTTTCTTT
>few|NA|TRBJ2-3|TRBV6-1
CASSDGRRDTQYF
TGTGCCAGCAGTGACGGTAGGAGGGATACGCAGTATTTT
>NA|NA|TRBJ2-7|TRBV2
CASSDFGQSEQYF
TGTGCCAGCAGTGACTTCGGACAGTCCGAGCAGTACTTC
>NA|NA|TRBJ1-5|TRBV21-1
CASSNPGRQPQHF
TGTGCCAGCAGCAATCCAGGTCGGCAGCCCCAGCATTTT
>NA|NA|TRBJ2-7|TRBV6-1
CASSHLGGAIYEQYF
TGTGCCAGCAGCCACTTGGGGGGGGCAATTTACGAGCAGTACTTC
>NA|TRBD1|TRBJ1-3|TRBV27
CASSWGQGDTIYF
TGTGCCAGCAGTTGGGGACAGGGTGACACCATATATTTT
>NA|TRBD2|TRBJ2-3|TRBV5-1
CASGLAGGPGDTQYF
TGCGCCAGTGGACTAGCGGGAGGGCCAGGAGATACGCAGTATTTT
>NA|NA|TRBJ1-2|TRBV6-5
CASSLRSGNYGYTF
TGTGCCAGCAGCCTCCGGAGCGGGAACTATGGCTACACCTTC
>NA|TRBD1|TRBJ2-5|TRBV7-9
CASSRRTGVGKNIQETQYF
TGTGCCAGCAGCCGCAGGACAGGGGTCGGGAAAAATATCCAAGAGACCCAGTACTTC
>NA|NA|TRBJ2-1|TRBV18
CASSFAQGNEQFF
TGTGCCAGCTCGTTCGCCCAGGGGAATGAGCAGTTCTTC
>NA|TRBD1|TRBJ2-6|TRBV28
CASSLRQGVTGLTF
TGTGCCAGCAGTTTGCGCCAGGGGGTCACGGGCCTGACTTTC
>NA|TRBD2|TRBJ2-1|TRBV5-1
CASSPGLAGVFSSYNEQFF
TGCGCCAGCAGCCCGGGACTAGCGGGAGTGTTTAGCTCCTACAATGAGCAGTTCTTC
>once|TRBD2|TRBJ2-7|TRBV7-2
CASSFSGGSYEQYF
TGTGCCAGCAGCTTTTCGGGGGGTTCCTACGAGCAGTACTTC
>NA|TRBD1|TRBJ1-2|TRBV5-4
CASRRTGGENYGYTF
TGTGCCAGCAGACGGACAGGGGGGGAGAACTATGGCTACACCTTC
>once|NA|TRBJ2-3|TRBV13
CASSSGLVSTDTQYF
TGTGCCAGCAGCTCCGGACTCGTTAGCACAGATACGCAGTATTTT
>NA|TRBD1|TRBJ1-4|TRBV25-1
CASSVDRGANLFF
TGTGCCAGCAGTGTCGACAGGGGTGCGAATCTGTTTTTT
>NA|TRBD1|TRBJ1-6|TRBV2
CASSEEGTGTSSPLHF
TGTGCCAGCAGTGAAGAAGGGACAGGGACCAGTTCACCCCTCCACTTT
>once|NA|TRBJ2-7|TRBV2
CAGRQEPYEQYF
TGTGCCGGAAGACAGGAACCCTACGAGCAGTACTTC
>NA|NA|TRBJ1-6|TRBV28
CASSLAGTMNSPLHF
TGTGCCAGCAGTTTGGCAGGGACAATGAATTCACCCCTCCACTTT
>NA|TRBD2|TRBJ2-1|TRBV7-8
CASSTLGLAGGNEQFF
TGTGCCAGCAGCACCCTGGGACTAGCGGGAGGGAATGAGCAGTTCTTC
>NA|TRBD1|TRBJ2-6|TRBV9
CASSALLGQGAGANVLTF
TGTGCCAGCAGCGCCCTATTGGGACAGGGAGCTGGGGCCAACGTCCTGACTTTC
>NA|NA|TRBJ1-1|TRBV2
CASSEALRFARDESEAFF
TGTGCCAGCAGTGAAGCGCTTCGGTTCGCCAGGGATGAGTCTGAAGCTTTCTTT
>NA|TRBD2|TRBJ2-5|TRBV9
CASSGGLAGVRETQYF
TGTGCCAGCAGCGGAGGACTAGCGGGAGTTAGAGAGACCCAGTACTTC
>NA|NA|TRBJ1-2|TRBV2
CASSTRHRANYGYTF
TGTGCCAGCAGTACACGACACCGAGCTAACTATGGCTACACCTTC
>NA|NA|TRBJ2-5|TRBV18
CASSTFATETQYF
TGTGCCAGCTCGACTTTTGCCACGGAGACCCAGTACTTC
>NA|TRBD2|TRBJ2-1|TRBV7-8
CASSTTAGVADEQFF
TGTGCCAGCAGCACGACGGCGGGAGTAGCCGATGAGCAGTTCTTC
>NA|NA|TRBJ1-1|TRBV30
CAWSGGMNTEAFF
TGTGCCTGGAGTGGCGGGATGAACACTGAAGCTTTCTTT
>NA|NA|TRBJ2-1|TRBV30
CAWSVAAREQFF
TGTGCCTGGAGTGTCGCCGCTAGGGAGCAGTTCTTC
>NA|NA|TRBJ2-7|TRBV29-1
CSVVGGGSSYEQYF
TGCAGCGTTGTGGGAGGAGGGAGCTCCTACGAGCAGTACTTC
>NA|TRBD1|TRBJ1-5|TRBV6-5
CASSPDRTRGQPQHF
TGTGCCAGCAGTCCGGACAGGACGAGAGGGCAGCCCCAGCATTTT
>few|TRBD2|TRBJ2-3|TRBV6-4
CASSDRSGIGTQYF
TGTGCCAGCAGTGACAGGAGCGGGATAGGTACGCAGTATTTT
>NA|TRBD1|TRBJ2-5|TRBV19
CASSFWTGTSQETQYF
TGTGCCAGTAGTTTCTGGACAGGGACCAGCCAAGAGACCCAGTACTTC
>NA|TRBD2|TRBJ2-5|TRBV5-6
CASRRAGLAGTETQYF
TGTGCCAGCAGACGAGCGGGACTAGCGGGAACGGAGACCCAGTACTTC
>NA|TRBD2|TRBJ2-2|TRBV19
CASSSWWKREGGTGELFF
TGTGCCAGTAGTTCCTGGTGGAAGCGGGAGGGGGGCACCGGGGAGCTGTTTTTT
>NA|TRBD1|TRBJ2-7|TRBV18
CASSSSVGTGTYEQYF
TGTGCCAGCTCATCCTCGGTCGGGACAGGTACCTACGAGCAGTACTTC
>NA|TRBD2|TRBJ2-2|TRBV12-5
CASARQGGLAGGHGELFF
TGTGCTAGTGCCCGACAGGGGGGACTAGCGGGAGGGCACGGGGAGCTGTTTTTT
>NA|TRBD1|TRBJ2-6|TRBV5-1
CASSSGQGASGANVLTF
TGCGCCAGCAGCTCCGGACAGGGGGCTTCTGGGGCCAACGTCCTGACTTTC